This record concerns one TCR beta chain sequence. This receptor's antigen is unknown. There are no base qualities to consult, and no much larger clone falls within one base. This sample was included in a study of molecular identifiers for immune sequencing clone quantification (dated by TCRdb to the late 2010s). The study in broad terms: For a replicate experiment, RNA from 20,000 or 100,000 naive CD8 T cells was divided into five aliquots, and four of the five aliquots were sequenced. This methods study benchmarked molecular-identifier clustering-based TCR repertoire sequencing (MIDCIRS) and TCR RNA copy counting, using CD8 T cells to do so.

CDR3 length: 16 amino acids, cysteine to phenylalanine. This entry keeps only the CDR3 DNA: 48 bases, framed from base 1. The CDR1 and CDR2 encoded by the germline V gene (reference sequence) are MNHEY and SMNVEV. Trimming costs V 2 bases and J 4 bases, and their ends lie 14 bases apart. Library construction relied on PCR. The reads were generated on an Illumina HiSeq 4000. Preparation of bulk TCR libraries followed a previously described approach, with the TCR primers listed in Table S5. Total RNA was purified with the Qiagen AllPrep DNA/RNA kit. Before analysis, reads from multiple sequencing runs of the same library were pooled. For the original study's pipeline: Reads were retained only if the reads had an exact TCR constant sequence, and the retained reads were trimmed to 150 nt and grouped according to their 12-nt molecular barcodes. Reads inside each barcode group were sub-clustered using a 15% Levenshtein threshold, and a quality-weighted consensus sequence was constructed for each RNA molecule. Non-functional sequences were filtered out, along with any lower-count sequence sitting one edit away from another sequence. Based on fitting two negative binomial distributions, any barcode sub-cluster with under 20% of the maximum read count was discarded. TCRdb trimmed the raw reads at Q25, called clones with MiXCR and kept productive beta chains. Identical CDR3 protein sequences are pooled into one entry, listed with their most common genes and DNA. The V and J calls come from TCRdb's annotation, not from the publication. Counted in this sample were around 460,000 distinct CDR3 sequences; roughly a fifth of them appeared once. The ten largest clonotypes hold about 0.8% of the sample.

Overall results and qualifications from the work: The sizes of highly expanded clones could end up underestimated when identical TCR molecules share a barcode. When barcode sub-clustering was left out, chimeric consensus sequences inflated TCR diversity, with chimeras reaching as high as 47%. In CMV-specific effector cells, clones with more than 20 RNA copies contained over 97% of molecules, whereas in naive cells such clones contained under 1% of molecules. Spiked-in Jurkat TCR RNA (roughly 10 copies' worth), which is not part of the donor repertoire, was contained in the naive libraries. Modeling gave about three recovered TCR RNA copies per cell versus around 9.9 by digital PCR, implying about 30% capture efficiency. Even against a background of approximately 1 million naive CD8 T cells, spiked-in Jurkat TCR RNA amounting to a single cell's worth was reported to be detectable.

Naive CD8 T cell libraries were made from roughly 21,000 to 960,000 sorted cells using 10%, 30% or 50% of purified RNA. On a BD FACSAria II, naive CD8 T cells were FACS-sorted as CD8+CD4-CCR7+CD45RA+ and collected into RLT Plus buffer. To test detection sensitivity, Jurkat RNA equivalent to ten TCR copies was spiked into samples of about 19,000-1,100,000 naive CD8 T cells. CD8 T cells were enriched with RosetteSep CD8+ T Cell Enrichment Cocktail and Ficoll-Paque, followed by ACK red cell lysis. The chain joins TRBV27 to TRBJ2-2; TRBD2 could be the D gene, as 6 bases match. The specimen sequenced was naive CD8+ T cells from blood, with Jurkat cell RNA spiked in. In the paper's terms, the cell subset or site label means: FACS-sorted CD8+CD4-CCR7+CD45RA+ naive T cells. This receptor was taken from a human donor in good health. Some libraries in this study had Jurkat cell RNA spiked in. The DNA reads TGTGCCAGCAGTTTAGACGCCGGGAGCGTCACCGGGGAGCTGTTTTTT. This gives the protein CASSLDAGSVTGELFF.